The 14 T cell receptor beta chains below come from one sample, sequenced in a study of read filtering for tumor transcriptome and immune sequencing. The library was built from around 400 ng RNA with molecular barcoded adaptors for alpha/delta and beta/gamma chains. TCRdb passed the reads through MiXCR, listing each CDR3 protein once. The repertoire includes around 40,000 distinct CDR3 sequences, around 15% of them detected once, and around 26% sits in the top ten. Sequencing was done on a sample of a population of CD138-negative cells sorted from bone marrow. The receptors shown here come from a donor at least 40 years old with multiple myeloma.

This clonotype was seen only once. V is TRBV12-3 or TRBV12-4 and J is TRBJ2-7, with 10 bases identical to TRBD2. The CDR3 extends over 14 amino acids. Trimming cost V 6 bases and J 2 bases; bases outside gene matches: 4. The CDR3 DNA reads TGTGCCAGCAGCATAGCGGGAGGCCCCTACGAGCAGTACTTC. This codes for CASSIAGGPYEQYF.

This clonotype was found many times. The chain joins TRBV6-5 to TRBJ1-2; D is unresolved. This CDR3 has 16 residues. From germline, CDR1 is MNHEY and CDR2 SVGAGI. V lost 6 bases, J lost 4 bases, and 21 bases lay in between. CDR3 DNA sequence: TGTGCCAGCAGGCGACTAAAGACCGGAGCTCTCTATGGCTACACCTTC. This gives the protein CASRRLKTGALYGYTF.

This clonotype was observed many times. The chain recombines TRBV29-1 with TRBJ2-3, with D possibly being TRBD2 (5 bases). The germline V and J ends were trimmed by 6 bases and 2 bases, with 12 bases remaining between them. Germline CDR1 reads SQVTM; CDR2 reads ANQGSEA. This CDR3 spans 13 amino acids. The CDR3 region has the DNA TGCAGCGTCTGGAAGGGAGACACAGATACGCAGTATTTT. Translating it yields CSVWKGDTDTQYF.

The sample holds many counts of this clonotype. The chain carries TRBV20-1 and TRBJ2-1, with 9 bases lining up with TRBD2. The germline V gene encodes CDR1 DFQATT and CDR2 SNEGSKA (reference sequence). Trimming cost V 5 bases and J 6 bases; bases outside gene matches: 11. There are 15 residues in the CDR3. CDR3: CSAYLTSGSLNEQFF. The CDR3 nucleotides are TGCAGTGCTTACTTGACTAGCGGCAGCCTCAATGAGCAGTTCTTC.

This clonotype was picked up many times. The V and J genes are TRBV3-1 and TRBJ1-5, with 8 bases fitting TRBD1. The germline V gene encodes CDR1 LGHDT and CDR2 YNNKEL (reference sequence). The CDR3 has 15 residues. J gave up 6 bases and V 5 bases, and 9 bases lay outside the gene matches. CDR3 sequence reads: CASSNTGTGAQPQHF. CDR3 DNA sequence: TGTGCCAGCAGCAACACCGGGACAGGTGCTCAGCCCCAGCATTTT.

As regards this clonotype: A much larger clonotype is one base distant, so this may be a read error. CDR3 loop: CSARDLGGVIEQYF. The CDR3 region has the DNA TGCAGTGCTAGAGATCTAGGGGGAGTGATCGAGCAGTACTTC. This chain uses TRBV20-1 with TRBJ2-7, with a tentative D call TRBD1 (6 bases). CDR1 is DFQATT and CDR2 is SNEGSKA in the germline V gene (reference sequence). The CDR3 covers 14 residues. V shed 0 bases and J shed 6 bases, with 15 bases lying between them.

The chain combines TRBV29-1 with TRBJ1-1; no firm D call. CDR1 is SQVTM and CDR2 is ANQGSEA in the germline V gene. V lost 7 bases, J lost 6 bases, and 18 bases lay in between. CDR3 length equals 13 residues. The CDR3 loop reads CSAKGGRVAEAFF. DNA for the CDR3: TGCAGCGCAAAAGGTGGGAGGGTCGCTGAAGCTTTCTTT.

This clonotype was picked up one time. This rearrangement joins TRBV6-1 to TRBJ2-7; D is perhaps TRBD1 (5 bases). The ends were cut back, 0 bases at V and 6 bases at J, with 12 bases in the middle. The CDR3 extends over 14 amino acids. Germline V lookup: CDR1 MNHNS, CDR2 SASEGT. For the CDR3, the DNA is TGTGCCAGCAGTGAAGCGTACAGGACCAGCGAGCAGTACTTC. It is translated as CASSEAYRTSEQYF.

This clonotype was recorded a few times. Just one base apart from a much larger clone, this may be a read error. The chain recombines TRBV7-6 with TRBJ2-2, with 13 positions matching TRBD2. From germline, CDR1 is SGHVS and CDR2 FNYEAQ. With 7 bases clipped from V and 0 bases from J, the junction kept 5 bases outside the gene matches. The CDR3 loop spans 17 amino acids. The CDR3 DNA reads TGTGCCAGCAACTGGGGGACTAGCGGGACGAACACCGGGGAGCTGTTTTTT. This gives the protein CASNWGTSGTNTGELFF.

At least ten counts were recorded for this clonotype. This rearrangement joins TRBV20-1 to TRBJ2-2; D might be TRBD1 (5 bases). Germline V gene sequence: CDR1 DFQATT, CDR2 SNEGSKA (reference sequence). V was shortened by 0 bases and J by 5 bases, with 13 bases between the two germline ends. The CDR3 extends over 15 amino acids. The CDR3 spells CSARDQGRGTGELFF. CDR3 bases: TGCAGTGCTAGAGATCAGGGAAGGGGAACCGGGGAGCTGTTTTTT.

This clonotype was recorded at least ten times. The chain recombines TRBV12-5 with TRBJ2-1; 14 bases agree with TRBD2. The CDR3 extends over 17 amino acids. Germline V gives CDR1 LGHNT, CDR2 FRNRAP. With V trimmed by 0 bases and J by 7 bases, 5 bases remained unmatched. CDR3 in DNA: TGTGCTAGTGGTTTGGTACCTTGGACTAGCGGGAGGAATGAGCAGTTCTTC. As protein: CASGLVPWTSGRNEQFF.

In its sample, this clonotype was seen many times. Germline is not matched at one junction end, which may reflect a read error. The CDR3: CASSQADTTYGYTF. CDR3 nucleotide sequence: TGTGCCAGCAGCCAAGCGGACACTACCTATGGCTACACCTTC. The rearrangement joins TRBV4-1 to TRBJ1-2; tentatively, D is TRBD1 (5 bases). CDR3 length: 14 residues. The germline CDR1 and CDR2 sequences are MGHRA and YSYEKL.

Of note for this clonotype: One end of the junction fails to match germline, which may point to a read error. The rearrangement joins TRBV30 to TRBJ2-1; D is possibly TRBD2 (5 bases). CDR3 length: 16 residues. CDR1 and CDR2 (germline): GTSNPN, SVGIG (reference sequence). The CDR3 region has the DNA TGTGCCTGGAGTGTTCCGTCTAGCAGGAGGAACAATGAGCAGTTCTTT. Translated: CAWSVPSSRRNNEQFF.

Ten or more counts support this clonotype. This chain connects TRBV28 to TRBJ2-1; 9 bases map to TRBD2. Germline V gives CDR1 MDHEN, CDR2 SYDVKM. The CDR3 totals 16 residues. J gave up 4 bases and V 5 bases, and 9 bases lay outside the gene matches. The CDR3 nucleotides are TGTGCCAGCAGTCCTTCTGGAGCGGGAGGATACAATGAGCAGTTCTTC. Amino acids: CASSPSGAGGYNEQFF.